These 13 T cell receptor beta chains originate from one sample sequenced in a study of shared clonotypes between healthy human individuals. This table comes from immunoSEQ multiplex PCR, and its TCRdb copy is limited to in-frame clones, with some not included. The sample has about 820,000 clones, 92% seen once. CD45RO-negative, CCR7-selected cells formed the naive CD8 fraction, which excluded terminally differentiated effector memory CD45RA+ cells. The sequenced material came from naive CD8+ T cells sorted from blood. The receptors stem from a man aged 30-40 years in good health.

The chain employs TRBV19 and TRBJ2-2; TRBD1 aligns across 8 bases. The V and J ends lost 1 base and 7 bases, in that order; junction bases with no gene match: 17. CDR3 length equals 19 residues. The V gene's germline CDR1 is LNHDA and CDR2 SQIVND (reference sequence). CDR3 sequence (DNA): TGTGCCAGTAGTATAGCTCTGGGGACAGGAGGGTTCTTTAGCGGGGAGCTGTTTTTT. Translation: CASSIALGTGGFFSGELFF.

In DNA, the CDR3 is TGTGCCAGCAGCATTAGACAGGGCTGGGAGACCCAGTACTTC. Its translation is CASSIRQGWETQYF. V usage is TRBV5-4 and J usage is TRBJ2-5, with 7 bases that match TRBD1. This CDR3 has 14 residues. Trimming at V came to 4 bases and at J to 5 bases, leaving 8 bases not matched to a gene. The germline V gene encodes CDR1 SGHNT and CDR2 YYREEE (reference sequence). Using reference TRBV5-4 and TRBJ2-5 for the parts outside the CDR3, the full variable domain is ETGVTQSPTHLIKTRGQQVTLRCSSQSGHNTVSWYQQALGQGPQFIFQYYREEENGRGNFPPRFSGLQFPNYSSELNVNALELDDSALYLCASSIRQGWETQYFGPGTRLLVL.

In its sample, this clone was seen once. A far larger clone is a single base away, which makes a read error likely. The rearrangement uses TRBV2 and TRBJ2-7; 12 bases map to TRBD1. The germline CDR1 and CDR2 sequences are SNHLY and FYNNEI. Trimming at V came to 5 bases and at J to 5 bases, leaving 4 bases not matched to a gene. The CDR3 covers 14 residues. The CDR3 is CASSPGTGGHEQYF. The DNA for the CDR3 is TGTGCCAGCAGTCCCGGGACAGGGGGCCACGAGCAGTACTTC.

The chain is built from TRBV7-9 and TRBJ2-2; 7 nucleotides align to TRBD2. This CDR3 has 15 amino acids. From germline, CDR1 is SEHNR and CDR2 FQNEAQ (reference sequence). V shed 4 bases and J 1 base; nucleotides not matched to a gene: 3. CDR3 in DNA: TGTGCCAGCAGCTCCTCGGGGGGGAACACCGGGGAGCTGTTTTTT. Encoded protein: CASSSSGGNTGELFF.

This CDR3 is CASSLLTVPKETQYF. The CDR3 DNA reads as TGTGCCAGCAGCTTATTGACAGTACCAAAAGAGACCCAGTACTTC. The gene calls are TRBV7-8 and TRBJ2-5; tentative D call: TRBD1 (5 bases). The CDR3 totals 15 residues. The germline gives CDR1 SGHVS, CDR2 FQNEAQ. V gave up 2 bases and J gave up 3 bases, with 13 bases separating them.

The CDR3 DNA reads TGTGCCAGCAGTCCCCTGGGGGTTTATGGCTACACCTTC. This encodes CASSPLGVYGYTF. The chain is built from TRBV6-5 and TRBJ1-2, with D maybe TRBD1 (5 bases). Trimming stripped 5 bases from V and 5 bases from J, with 12 bases between. The germline V gene encodes CDR1 MNHEY and CDR2 SVGAGI. The CDR3 is 13 residues long.

The gene calls are TRBV27 and TRBJ2-5; 9 bases are a match to TRBD1. CDR1 MNHEY and CDR2 SMNVEV come from the germline V gene (reference sequence). Trimming cost V 6 bases and J 4 bases; bases outside gene matches: 9. This CDR3 spans 15 amino acids. The CDR3 reads CASRHRDRAPETQYF. In DNA form, the CDR3 reads TGTGCCAGCAGGCACCGGGACAGGGCCCCAGAGACCCAGTACTTC.

In DNA form, the CDR3 reads TGTGCCAGCAGTTTATTCGGGACTAGCGGGAGCCCTAGTAACCTGTTTTTT. This translates into CASSLFGTSGSPSNLFF. The V and J genes are TRBV27 and TRBJ2-2; 14 bases map to TRBD2. This CDR3 is built from 17 residues. Germline CDR1 is MNHEY and CDR2 is SMNVEV (reference sequence). Germline trimming cut 1 base from V and 14 bases from J; bases unmatched to any gene: 12.

V usage is TRBV4-3 and J usage is TRBJ1-1; tentative D call: TRBD1 (5 bases). The CDR3 loop spans 14 amino acids. CDR1 is LGHNA, CDR2 YSLEER, per germline. The V end was cut by 0 bases, the J end by 4 bases, with 9 bases between. Written as DNA, the CDR3 is TGCGCCAGCAGCCAAGATTTCGGGGGCACTGAAGCTTTCTTT. Protein: CASSQDFGGTEAFF.

The chain has TRBV13 and TRBJ2-5; D is undetermined. The V end was cut by 2 bases, the J end by 0 bases, with 4 bases between. The CDR3 is 13 residues long. Germline CDR1 and CDR2: PRHDT and FYEKMQ (reference sequence). This CDR3 is CASSLINQETQYF. CDR3 DNA: TGTGCCAGCAGCTTAATTAACCAAGAGACCCAGTACTTC. Supplemented by reference TRBV13 and TRBJ2-5, the full variable domain reads AAGVIQSPRHLIKEKRETATLKCYPIPRHDTVYWYQQGPGQDPQFLISFYEKMQSDKGSIPDRFSAQQFSDYHSELNMSSLELGDSALYFCASSLINQETQYFGPGTRLLVL.

The rearrangement links TRBV27 to TRBJ2-5, with unresolved D. Trimming removed 4 bases from V and 0 bases from J, with 9 bases in between. Germline values: CDR1 MNHEY, CDR2 SMNVEV (reference sequence). CDR3 length equals 14 residues. The CDR3 sequence is CASSSRRDQETQYF. The CDR3 nucleotides read TGTGCCAGCAGTTCCAGACGGGACCAAGAGACCCAGTACTTC.

The rearrangement links TRBV6-6 to TRBJ2-7; the D gene is possibly TRBD1 (5 bases). The CDR3 has 16 residues. The V gene lost 2 bases and the J gene lost 5 bases, with 19 bases spanning the gap. Germline V gene sequence: CDR1 MNHNY, CDR2 SVGAGI (reference sequence). CDR3 loop: CASSYTRLGREDEQYF. In nucleotides, the CDR3 is TGTGCCAGCAGTTACACCCGCCTGGGCAGGGAAGACGAGCAGTACTTC.

The CDR3 sequence is CASSLAWGSKNEKLFF. CDR3 nucleotide sequence: TGTGCCAGCAGCTTAGCCTGGGGGTCGAAGAATGAAAAACTGTTTTTT. This chain connects TRBV7-9 to TRBJ1-4; possibly TRBD1 for D (5 bases). Germline assignment: CDR1 SEHNR and CDR2 FQNEAQ (reference sequence). The length of the CDR3 is 16 residues. V lost 0 bases and J 5 bases, leaving 13 bases between the germline ends.